This T cell receptor beta chain was captured in a study of glioma-infiltrating T cells. TCR alpha and beta CDR3 regions were amplified from RNA using iRepertoire nested multiplex PCR. Tissue mRNA or PBMC total RNA, roughly 95-400 ng, went into one-step reverse transcription and amplification. From the multiplex PCR reads, TCRdb called clonotypes with MiXCR, one entry per CDR3 protein. The sample yields 100,000 to 150,000 distinct CDR3 sequences, roughly 24% seen once. CDR3 size: 14 residues. Trimming stripped 7 bases from V and 8 bases from J, with 20 bases between. Germline V lookup: CDR1 MDHEN, CDR2 SYDVKM. Whole-study findings and limits: CDR3 overlap between tissue and blood was very small. Above-expected tissue-blood divergence occurred in all gliomas, most in low-grade ones.

This clonotype was counted many times. What it binds is not known. The V and J genes are TRBV28 and TRBJ1-2; D is possibly TRBD1 (5 bases). Material: glioma tissue, nonneoplastic brain tissue, or PBMCs (not recorded which). This sequence originates from a human donor with low-grade glioma or glioblastoma, undergoing nonglioma brain surgery, or in good health (not recorded which). The CDR3 protein is CASTPDRGRGGYTF. CDR3 DNA: TGTGCCAGCACCCCAGATCGGGGACGGGGAGGCTACACCTTC.